Below, 26 T cell receptor beta chains from the same sample are listed, as sequenced in a study of blood T cell repertoires in COVID-19. The method was immunoSEQ multiplex PCR; TCRdb's version includes in-frame clones alone and lacks a portion of them. This sample has more than 95,000 clones, with about three quarters found just once. Sequencing was done on a sample of peripheral blood. Receptors originate from a woman in her 70s with acute or convalescent COVID-19.

V and J are TRBV7-9 and TRBJ1-2, with unresolved D. The CDR3 is 13 residues long. CDR1 and CDR2 from the germline V gene are SEHNR and FQNEAQ (reference sequence). Trimming left V 2 bases short and J 4 bases short, with 8 bases between. The CDR3 DNA sequence: TGTGCCAGCAGCTTACGGGAAAGCTATGGCTACACCTTC. Its translation is CASSLRESYGYTF.

The chain carries TRBV6-5 and TRBJ2-7; 11 nucleotides line up with TRBD1. There are 15 residues in the CDR3. Germline V gene sequence: CDR1 MNHEY, CDR2 SVGAGI. The V gene end was trimmed by 6 bases and the J gene end by 3 bases; junction bases not matched to a gene: 7. This chain's CDR3 is CASSKDRGLFYEQYF. The DNA of the CDR3 is TGTGCCAGCAGCAAGGACAGGGGGCTTTTCTACGAGCAGTACTTC.

This clone was recorded only once. The chain is built from TRBV3-1 (or the pseudogene TRBV3-2) and TRBJ2-3; D is possibly TRBD2 (6 bases). Germline-derived CDR1 and CDR2 are LGHDT and YNNKEL (reference sequence). Trimming cost V 3 bases and J 4 bases, with 17 bases left between them. The CDR3 is made up of 16 amino acids. The CDR3 DNA reads TGTGCCAGCAGCCACCGACGGGGGTTTAGCCCAGATACGCAGTATTTT. Translated, it gives CASSHRRGFSPDTQYF.

This rearrangement joins TRBV5-1 to TRBJ2-1; 12 positions agree with TRBD2. From germline, CDR1 is SGHRS and CDR2 YFSETQ. J lost 6 bases, V lost 1 base, and 2 bases had no gene match. The CDR3 extends over 15 amino acids. CDR3 protein: CASSLQLAGGNEQFF. CDR3 nucleotides: TGCGCCAGCAGCTTGCAACTAGCGGGGGGCAATGAGCAGTTCTTC.

This rearrangement joins TRBV7-9 to TRBJ2-5; D is perhaps TRBD1 (6 bases). There are 15 residues in the CDR3. V shed 6 bases and J shed 0 bases, with 14 bases lying between them. Per the germline V gene, CDR1 is SEHNR and CDR2 is FQNEAQ (reference sequence). The CDR3 sequence is CASRKATGYQETQYF. The DNA of the CDR3 is TGTGCCAGCAGAAAAGCAACAGGGTACCAAGAGACCCAGTACTTC.

The chain has TRBV10-3 and TRBJ2-2; a possible D gene is TRBD1 (5 bases). The CDR3 has 14 residues. Trimming removed 6 bases at V and 2 bases at J, with 10 bases between. CDR1 is ENHRY and CDR2 is SYGVKD in the germline V gene. CDR3 in DNA: TGTGCCATCAGATCGCAGGGTAACACCGGGGAGCTGTTTTTT. Protein: CAIRSQGNTGELFF.

This rearrangement joins TRBV12-3 or TRBV12-4 to TRBJ1-1; D uncertain. The CDR3 is 12 residues long. V was clipped by 2 bases and J by 5 bases, with 6 bases between them. The CDR3 nucleotides read TGTGCCAGCAGTTTACGGAGGACTGAAGCTTTCTTT. Its protein product is CASSLRRTEAFF.

J is TRBJ2-5 and V is TRBV5-4, with 9 bases lining up with TRBD2. Germline CDR1 is SGHNT and CDR2 is YYREEE (reference sequence). The CDR3 is 17 residues long. The V and J ends lost 0 bases and 1 base, in that order; junction bases with no gene match: 7. Here the CDR3 DNA reads TGTGCCAGCAGCTTGGCCGGGGGCGGGGGGGCCCAAGAGACCCAGTACTTC. This sequence encodes CASSLAGGGGAQETQYF.

The V and J genes are TRBV2 and TRBJ2-3; 7 positions agree with TRBD2. The ends lost 8 bases at V and 0 bases at J; junction bases unmatched: 5. From germline, CDR1 is SNHLY and CDR2 FYNNEI. The CDR3 totals 14 residues. The CDR3 bases are TGTGCCAGCGATGGACTAGTCAGCACAGATACGCAGTATTTT. This encodes CASDGLVSTDTQYF.

As DNA, the CDR3 is TGTGCCAGCTCGCCGGGGGGCTATCACGATGAAGCTTTCTTT. This translates into CASSPGGYHDEAFF. The genes are TRBV18 and TRBJ1-1; possibly TRBD1 for D (6 bases). The V gene's germline CDR1 is KGHSH and CDR2 LQKENI. This CDR3 contains 14 residues. With 6 bases removed from V and 7 bases from J, the gap between germline ends came to 18 bases.

The chain recombines TRBV4-3 with TRBJ2-5; D call uncertain. The V and J ends lost 0 bases and 5 bases respectively, with 7 bases between them. The CDR3 contains 13 residues. Germline assignment: CDR1 LGHNA and CDR2 YSLEER. The CDR3 is CASSQDLEETQYF. CDR3 bases: TGCGCCAGCAGCCAAGATTTGGAGGAGACCCAGTACTTC.

In its sample, this clone was seen a few times. The chain combines TRBV10-2 with TRBJ2-3, with 9 bases identical to TRBD1. V dropped 7 bases and J dropped 3; count of bases not matched to a gene: 8. Germline V CDR1 and CDR2: WSHSY, SAAADI. This CDR3 spans 15 amino acids. The CDR3 bases are TGCGCCAGCAATGTTGGGACAGGGAGGACAGATACGCAGTATTTT. Translating it yields CASNVGTGRTDTQYF.

The chain recombines TRBV28 with TRBJ2-7; 8 bases fit TRBD1. The CDR3 consists of 16 residues. V trimming: 7 bases; J trimming: 7 bases; junction bases outside the gene matches: 18. Germline V CDR1 and CDR2: MDHEN, SYDVKM. The CDR3 protein is CASTVNRGLAKGEQYF. In nucleotides, the CDR3 is TGTGCCAGCACCGTTAACAGGGGGTTGGCGAAGGGAGAGCAGTACTTC.

The chain couples TRBV2 to TRBJ2-1; D is undetermined. Trimming shortened V by 8 bases and J by 10 bases, and 15 bases separated the two germline ends. CDR3 length: 12 amino acids. Per germline, CDR1 SNHLY and CDR2 FYNNEI. CDR3 sequence (DNA): TGTGCCAGCTGCGTAGCCCGGCGAGAGCAGTTCTTC. Translated: CASCVARREQFF.

V and J are TRBV12-3 or TRBV12-4 and TRBJ1-5; tentatively, D is TRBD1 (5 bases). The CDR3 spans 13 residues. Between the trimmed V and J ends, which lost 7 bases and 16 bases, there was a span of 23 bases. The DNA of the CDR3 is TGTGCCAGCATGGCCAGCTCCGGCAGGGTCTATCATTTT. Amino acids: CASMASSGRVYHF.

The CDR3 DNA reads TGTGCCAGCAGCCGGGACAACGCATTCCTGGGTGAGCAGTTCTTC. Translating gives CASSRDNAFLGEQFF. The chain uses TRBV7-8 and TRBJ2-1, with D tentatively TRBD1 (6 bases). The V and J ends lost 5 bases and 9 bases respectively, with 20 bases between them. The CDR3 is made up of 15 amino acids. Germline-derived CDR1 and CDR2 are SGHVS and FQNEAQ.

The chain combines TRBV18 with TRBJ2-6, with D maybe TRBD1 (5 bases). The CDR3 totals 16 residues. V lost 4 bases, J lost 0 bases, and 10 bases lay in between. In germline, CDR1 is KGHSH, CDR2 LQKENI. In DNA form, the CDR3 reads TGTGCCAGCTCACTCGACAGACGCTCTGGGGCCAACGTCCTGACTTTC. Amino acids: CASSLDRRSGANVLTF.

The chain carries TRBV2 and TRBJ1-5; 8 bases are shared with TRBD1. V shed 5 bases, J shed 4 bases, and the junction held 7 bases outside the gene matches. CDR1 SNHLY and CDR2 FYNNEI come from the germline V gene. The CDR3 length is 15 residues. The CDR3 DNA reads as TGTGCCAGCAGTTCGGGTTGGACAGGGAATCAGCCCCAGCATTTT. The encoded protein is CASSSGWTGNQPQHF.

A few counts support this clone. V usage is TRBV9 and J usage is TRBJ1-2; tentative D call: TRBD1 (5 bases). Germline assignment: CDR1 SGDLS and CDR2 YYNGEE. CDR3 size: 12 residues. Trimming took 6 bases from V and 2 from J, leaving 8 bases between them. The CDR3 DNA follows: TGTGCCAGCAACGGGGGGAACTATGGCTACACCTTC. As protein: CASNGGNYGYTF.

This rearrangement joins TRBV9 to TRBJ2-1, with 8 bases lining up with TRBD1. Trimming took 4 bases from V and 8 from J; bases not matched to a gene: 5. Per germline, CDR1 SGDLS and CDR2 YYNGEE. CDR3 size: 13 residues. In nucleotides, the CDR3 is TGTGCCAGCAGCACCGGACAGGGTTATGAGCAGTTCTTC. Residues: CASSTGQGYEQFF.

The rearrangement links TRBV7-2 to TRBJ2-7; 8 bases line up with TRBD2. Germline values: CDR1 SGHTA, CDR2 FQGNSA. Unmatched junction bases numbered 17, after V lost 5 bases and J lost 2 bases. The CDR3 has 18 residues. The CDR3: CASSLPFKVLAGPYEQYF. DNA for the CDR3: TGTGCCAGCAGCCTTCCTTTTAAAGTGCTAGCGGGTCCCTACGAGCAGTACTTC.

This clone came up a few times. The V gene is TRBV18, the J gene TRBJ1-5; 7 bases line up with TRBD1. CDR1 KGHSH and CDR2 LQKENI come from the germline V gene. V was clipped by 4 bases and J by 0 bases; unmatched bases: 3. The CDR3 totals 15 residues. The CDR3 DNA is TGTGCCAGCTCACTGACAGGGCTTAGCAATCAGCCCCAGCATTTT. Protein sequence: CASSLTGLSNQPQHF.

The chain has TRBV25-1 and TRBJ2-4; TRBD1 matches at 8 bases. This CDR3 is built from 14 residues. Unmatched junction bases numbered 7, after V lost 5 bases and J lost 7 bases. Germline CDR1 MGHDK, CDR2 SYGVNS. CDR3 coding DNA: TGTGCCAGCAGTCCTTCAGGGGGCTCTAACATTCAGTACTTC. It codes for CASSPSGGSNIQYF.

The count of this clone is one. V gene TRBV18 combines with J gene TRBJ2-6, with D maybe TRBD1 (5 bases). This CDR3 contains 18 residues. V lost 0 bases to trimming and J lost 0 bases, with 12 bases between them. The germline CDR1 and CDR2 sequences are KGHSH and LQKENI. DNA for the CDR3: TGTGCCAGCTCACCACCGGGGCAGGGAAGCTCTGGGGCCAACGTCCTGACTTTC. Translation: CASSPPGQGSSGANVLTF.

V and J are TRBV6-5 and TRBJ1-1; 7 positions agree with TRBD1. Looked up from germline, CDR1 is MNHEY and CDR2 is SVGAGI. Trimming cost V 6 bases and J 10 bases; bases outside gene matches: 11. The CDR3 extends over 13 amino acids. The CDR3 reads CASRQRQGWVAFF. DNA for the CDR3: TGTGCCAGCAGACAAAGACAGGGATGGGTAGCTTTCTTT.

The CDR3 loop is CASSEAGWALGANVLTF. The CDR3 DNA is TGTGCCAGCAGTGAGGCAGGGTGGGCTTTGGGGGCCAACGTCCTGACTTTC. The rearrangement joins TRBV6-1 to TRBJ2-6, with D possibly being TRBD1 (5 bases). The V and J ends lost 3 bases and 4 bases respectively, with 16 bases between them. CDR3 length: 17 amino acids. Germline CDR1 and CDR2: MNHNS and SASEGT.